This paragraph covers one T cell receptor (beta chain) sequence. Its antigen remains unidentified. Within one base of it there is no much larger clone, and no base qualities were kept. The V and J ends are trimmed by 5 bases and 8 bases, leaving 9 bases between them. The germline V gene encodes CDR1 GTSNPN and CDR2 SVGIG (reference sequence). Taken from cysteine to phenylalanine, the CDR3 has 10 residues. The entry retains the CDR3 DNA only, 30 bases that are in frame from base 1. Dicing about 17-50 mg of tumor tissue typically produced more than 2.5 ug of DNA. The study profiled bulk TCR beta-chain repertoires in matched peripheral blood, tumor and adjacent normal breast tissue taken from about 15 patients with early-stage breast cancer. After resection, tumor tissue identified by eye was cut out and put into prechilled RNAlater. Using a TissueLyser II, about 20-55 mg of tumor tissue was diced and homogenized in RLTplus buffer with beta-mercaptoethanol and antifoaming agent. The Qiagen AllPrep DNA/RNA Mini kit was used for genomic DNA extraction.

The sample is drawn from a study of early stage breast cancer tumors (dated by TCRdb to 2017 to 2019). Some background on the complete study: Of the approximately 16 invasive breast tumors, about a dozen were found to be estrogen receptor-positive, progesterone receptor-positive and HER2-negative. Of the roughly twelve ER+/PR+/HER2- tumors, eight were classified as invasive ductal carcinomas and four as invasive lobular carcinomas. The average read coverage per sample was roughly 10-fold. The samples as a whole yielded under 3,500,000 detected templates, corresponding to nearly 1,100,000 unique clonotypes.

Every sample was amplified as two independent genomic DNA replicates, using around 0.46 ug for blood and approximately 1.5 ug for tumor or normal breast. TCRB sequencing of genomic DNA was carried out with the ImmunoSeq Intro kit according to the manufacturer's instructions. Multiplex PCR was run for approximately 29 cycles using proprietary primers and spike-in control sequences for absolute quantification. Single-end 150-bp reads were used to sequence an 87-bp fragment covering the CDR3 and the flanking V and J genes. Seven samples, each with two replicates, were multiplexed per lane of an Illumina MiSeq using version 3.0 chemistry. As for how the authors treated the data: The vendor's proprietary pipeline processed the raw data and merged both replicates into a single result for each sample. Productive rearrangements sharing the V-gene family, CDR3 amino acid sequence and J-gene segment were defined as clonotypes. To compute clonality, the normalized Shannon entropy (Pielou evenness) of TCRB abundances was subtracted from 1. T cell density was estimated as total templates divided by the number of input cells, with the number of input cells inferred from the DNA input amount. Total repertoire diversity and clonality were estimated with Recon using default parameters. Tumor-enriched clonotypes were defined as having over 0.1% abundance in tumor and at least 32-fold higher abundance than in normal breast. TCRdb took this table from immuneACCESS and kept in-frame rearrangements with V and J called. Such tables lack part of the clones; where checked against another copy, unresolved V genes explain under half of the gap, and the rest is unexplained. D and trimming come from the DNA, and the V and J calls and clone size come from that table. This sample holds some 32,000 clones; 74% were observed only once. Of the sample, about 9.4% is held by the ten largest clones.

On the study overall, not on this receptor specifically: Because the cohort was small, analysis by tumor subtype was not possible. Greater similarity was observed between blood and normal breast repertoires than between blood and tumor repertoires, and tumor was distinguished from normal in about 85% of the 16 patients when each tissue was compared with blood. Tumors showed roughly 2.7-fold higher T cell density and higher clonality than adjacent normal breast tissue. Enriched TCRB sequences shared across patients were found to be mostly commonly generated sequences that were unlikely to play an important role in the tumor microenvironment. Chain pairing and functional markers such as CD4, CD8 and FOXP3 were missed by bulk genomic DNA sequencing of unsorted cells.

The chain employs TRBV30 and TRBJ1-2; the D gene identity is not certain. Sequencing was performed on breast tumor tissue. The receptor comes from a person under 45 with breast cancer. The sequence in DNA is TGTGCCTGGGGGGTACAGGGCTACACCTTC. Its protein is CAWGVQGYTF.